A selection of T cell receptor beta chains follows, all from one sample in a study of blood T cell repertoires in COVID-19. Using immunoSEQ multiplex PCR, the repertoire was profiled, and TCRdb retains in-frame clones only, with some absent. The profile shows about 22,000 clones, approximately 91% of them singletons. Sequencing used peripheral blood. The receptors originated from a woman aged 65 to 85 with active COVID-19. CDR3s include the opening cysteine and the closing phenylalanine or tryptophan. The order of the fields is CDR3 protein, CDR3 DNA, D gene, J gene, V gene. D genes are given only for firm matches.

CDR3aa: CASSVVWSSYQAGELFF; CDR3nt: TGTGCCAGCAGCGTAGTGTGGTCGAGTTATCAAGCCGGGGAGCTGTTTTTT; d_gene: .; j_gene: TRBJ2-2; v_gene: TRBV9
CDR3aa: CASSESRAGGTF; CDR3nt: TGCGCCAGCAGTGAGTCCCGGGCCGGAGGGACCTTC; d_gene: .; j_gene: TRBJ1-2; v_gene: TRBV10-1
CDR3aa: CASSRDRGWTEAFF; CDR3nt: TGTGCCAGCAGCCGGGACAGGGGGTGGACTGAAGCTTTCTTT; d_gene: TRBD1; j_gene: TRBJ1-1; v_gene: TRBV7-6
CDR3aa: CASSPQGFYNEQFF; CDR3nt: TGTGCCAGTAGTCCTCAGGGATTCTACAATGAGCAGTTCTTC; d_gene: .; j_gene: TRBJ2-1; v_gene: TRBV19
CDR3aa: CASSQDYLFQGAGYGYTF; CDR3nt: TGCGCCAGCAGCCAAGATTATTTGTTCCAGGGGGCGGGCTATGGCTACACCTTC; d_gene: TRBD1; j_gene: TRBJ1-2; v_gene: TRBV4-3
CDR3aa: CASRPGTGSSPLHF; CDR3nt: TGTGCCAGCAGACCCGGGACAGGGTCCTCACCCCTCCACTTT; d_gene: TRBD1; j_gene: TRBJ1-6; v_gene: TRBV7-2
CDR3aa: CATSDFAGSSYNEQFF; CDR3nt: TGTGCCACCAGTGATTTCGCCGGTAGCTCCTACAATGAGCAGTTCTTC; d_gene: .; j_gene: TRBJ2-1; v_gene: TRBV24-1
CDR3aa: CASSLRLLGDSYEQYF; CDR3nt: TGTGCCAGCAGTTTACGACTCCTCGGGGACTCCTACGAGCAGTACTTC; d_gene: .; j_gene: TRBJ2-7; v_gene: TRBV28
CDR3aa: CASSQDGGERGEQYF; CDR3nt: TGTGCCAGCAGCCAAGATGGCGGGGAGAGAGGCGAGCAGTACTTC; d_gene: .; j_gene: TRBJ2-7; v_gene: TRBV4-2
CDR3aa: CASSPQGGPSDEQFF; CDR3nt: TGCGCCAGCAGCCCGCAGGGAGGCCCTTCGGATGAGCAGTTCTTC; d_gene: .; j_gene: TRBJ2-1; v_gene: TRBV5-1
CDR3aa: CASSQVAGANEKLFF; CDR3nt: TGTGCCAGCAGCCAAGTTGCGGGGGCAAATGAAAAACTGTTTTTT; d_gene: .; j_gene: TRBJ1-4; v_gene: TRBV3-1/TRBV3-2
CDR3aa: CATAGGSGIDQPQHF; CDR3nt: TGTGCCACCGCCGGAGGATCGGGGATCGATCAGCCCCAGCATTTT; d_gene: .; j_gene: TRBJ1-5; v_gene: TRBV24-1